The present entry profiles one T cell receptor (beta chain) with its context. As yet, its antigen is unknown. This specimen comes from a study of T-cell reconstitution after alpha-beta-depleted transplantation in children. Study observations and caveats: Among T cells one year after transplant, newly produced cells accounted for most counts and diversity.

Unique molecular identifiers featured in how the TCRbeta library was prepared. TCRdb processed the PCR reads anew with MiXCR; each CDR3 protein has one entry. Of just under 350,000 distinct CDR3 sequences detected, about a sixth appear once; the ten largest clones hold roughly two fifths. V gave up 6 bases and J gave up 7 bases, with 15 bases separating them. The CDR3 totals 13 residues. The germline V gene has CDR1 MGHRA and CDR2 YSYEKL. The sequences come from PBMCs, mostly from graft donor cells, collected 360 days after TCRalphabeta/CD19-depleted stem cell transplant. The clonotype originates from a male patient aged 2-9 years who had a stem cell transplant for acute lymphoblastic leukemia, so the T cells may come from the graft donor. This sequence joins TRBV4-1 and TRBJ1-2, with D possibly being TRBD1 (6 bases). CDR3 residues: CASSQDSRCGYTF. The CDR3 DNA is TGCGCCAGCAGTCAGGACAGCCGGTGTGGCTACACCTTC.